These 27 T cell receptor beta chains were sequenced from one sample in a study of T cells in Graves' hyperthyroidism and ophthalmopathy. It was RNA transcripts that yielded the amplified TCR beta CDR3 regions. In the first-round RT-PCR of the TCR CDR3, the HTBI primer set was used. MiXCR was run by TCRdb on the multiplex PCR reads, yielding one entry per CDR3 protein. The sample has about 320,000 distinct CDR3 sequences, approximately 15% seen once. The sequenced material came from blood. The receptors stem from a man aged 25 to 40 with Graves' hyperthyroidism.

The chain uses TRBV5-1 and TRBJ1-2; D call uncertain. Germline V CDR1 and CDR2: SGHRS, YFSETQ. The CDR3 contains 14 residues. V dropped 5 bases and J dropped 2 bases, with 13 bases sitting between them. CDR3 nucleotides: TGCGCCAGCAGGAAACACGGGCGCAACTATGGCTACACCTTC. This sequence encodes CASRKHGRNYGYTF.

The CDR3 here is CASSLWPGTETQYF. Here the CDR3 DNA reads TGCGCCAGCAGCTTGTGGCCAGGGACAGAGACCCAGTACTTC. The chain employs TRBV5-1 and TRBJ2-5; D possibly matches TRBD1 or TRBD2 (5 bases each). V shed 1 base and J shed 4 bases, with 11 bases lying between them. The germline V gene has CDR1 SGHRS and CDR2 YFSETQ. CDR3 length: 14 amino acids.

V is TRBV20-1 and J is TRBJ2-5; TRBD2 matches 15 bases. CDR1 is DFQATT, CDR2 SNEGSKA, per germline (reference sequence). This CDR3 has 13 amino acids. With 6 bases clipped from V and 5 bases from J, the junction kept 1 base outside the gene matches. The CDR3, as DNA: TGCAGTGCCGGGACTAGCGGGAGGGAGACCCAGTACTTC. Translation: CSAGTSGRETQYF.

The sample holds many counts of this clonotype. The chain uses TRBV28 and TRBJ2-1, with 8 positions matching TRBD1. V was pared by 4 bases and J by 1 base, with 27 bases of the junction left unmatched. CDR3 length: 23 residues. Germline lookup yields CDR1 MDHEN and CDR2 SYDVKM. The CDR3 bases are TGTGCCAGCAGTTACTACCGGCGCAGCGACAGGGGAAACCTTCCAAGATCCTACAATGAGCAGTTCTTC. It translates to CASSYYRRSDRGNLPRSYNEQFF. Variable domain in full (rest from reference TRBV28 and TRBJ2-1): DVKVTQSSRYLVKRTGEKVFLECVQDMDHENMFWYRQDPGLGLRLIYFSYDVKMKEKGDIPEGYSVSREKKERFSLILESASTNQTSMYLCASSYYRRSDRGNLPRSYNEQFFGPGTRLTVL.

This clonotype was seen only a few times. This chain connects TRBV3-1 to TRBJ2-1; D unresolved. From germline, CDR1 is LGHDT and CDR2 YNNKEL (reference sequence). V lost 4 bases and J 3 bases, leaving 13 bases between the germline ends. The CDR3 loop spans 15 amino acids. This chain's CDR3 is CASSPDSIYYNEQFF. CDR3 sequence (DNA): TGTGCCAGCAGCCCAGACTCAATTTACTACAATGAGCAGTTCTTC.

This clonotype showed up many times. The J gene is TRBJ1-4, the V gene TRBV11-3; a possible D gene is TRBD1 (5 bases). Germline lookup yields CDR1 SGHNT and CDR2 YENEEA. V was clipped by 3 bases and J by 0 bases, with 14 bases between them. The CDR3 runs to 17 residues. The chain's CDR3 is CASSFYWGGSTNEKLFF. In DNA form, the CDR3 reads TGTGCCAGCAGCTTTTATTGGGGCGGATCAACTAATGAAAAACTGTTTTTT.

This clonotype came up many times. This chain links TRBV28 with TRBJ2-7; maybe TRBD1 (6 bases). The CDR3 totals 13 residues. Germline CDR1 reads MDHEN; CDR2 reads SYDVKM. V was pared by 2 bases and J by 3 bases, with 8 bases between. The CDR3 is CASSLGGLYEQYF. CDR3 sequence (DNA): TGTGCCAGCAGTTTAGGGGGCCTCTACGAGCAGTACTTC.

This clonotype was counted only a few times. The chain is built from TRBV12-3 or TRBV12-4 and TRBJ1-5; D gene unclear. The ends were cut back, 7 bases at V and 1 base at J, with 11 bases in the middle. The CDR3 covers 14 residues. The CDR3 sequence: CASTVSQSNQPQHF. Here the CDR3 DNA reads TGTGCCAGCACCGTTAGTCAAAGCAATCAGCCCCAGCATTTT.

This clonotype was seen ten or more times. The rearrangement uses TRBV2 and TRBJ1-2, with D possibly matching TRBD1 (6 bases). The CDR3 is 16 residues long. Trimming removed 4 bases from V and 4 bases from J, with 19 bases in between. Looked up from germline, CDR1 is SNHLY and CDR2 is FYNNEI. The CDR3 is CASSVEGGGSGYGYTF. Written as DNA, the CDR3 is TGTGCCAGCAGTGTGGAAGGGGGAGGTTCTGGCTATGGCTACACCTTC.

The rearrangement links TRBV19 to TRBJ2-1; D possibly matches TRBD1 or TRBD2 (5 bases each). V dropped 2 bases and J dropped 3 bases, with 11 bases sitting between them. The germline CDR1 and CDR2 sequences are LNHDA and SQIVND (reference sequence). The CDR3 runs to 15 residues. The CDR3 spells CASSITPGRYNEQFF. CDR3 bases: TGTGCCAGTAGTATAACCCCGGGACGCTACAATGAGCAGTTCTTC.

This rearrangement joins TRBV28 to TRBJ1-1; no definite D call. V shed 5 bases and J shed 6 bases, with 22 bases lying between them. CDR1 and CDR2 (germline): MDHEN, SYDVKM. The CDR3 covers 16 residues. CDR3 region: CASSPTGFRGLAEAFF. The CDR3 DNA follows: TGTGCCAGCAGTCCAACGGGTTTCAGAGGGCTGGCTGAAGCTTTCTTT.

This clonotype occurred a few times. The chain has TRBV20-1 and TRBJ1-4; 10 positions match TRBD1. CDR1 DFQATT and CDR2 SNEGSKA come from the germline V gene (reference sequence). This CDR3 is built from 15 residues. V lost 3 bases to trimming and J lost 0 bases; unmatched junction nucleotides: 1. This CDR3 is CSASGQGATNEKLFF. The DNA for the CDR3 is TGCAGTGCTAGCGGACAGGGGGCAACTAATGAAAAACTGTTTTTT.

The CDR3 sequence: CSARDHKETQYF. CDR3 sequence (DNA): TGCAGTGCTAGGGACCATAAAGAGACCCAGTACTTC. The genes are TRBV20-1 and TRBJ2-5; D remains unclear. The CDR3 has 12 residues. Trimming pared 3 bases from V and 3 bases from J, leaving 8 bases between. Looked up from germline, CDR1 is DFQATT and CDR2 is SNEGSKA (reference sequence).

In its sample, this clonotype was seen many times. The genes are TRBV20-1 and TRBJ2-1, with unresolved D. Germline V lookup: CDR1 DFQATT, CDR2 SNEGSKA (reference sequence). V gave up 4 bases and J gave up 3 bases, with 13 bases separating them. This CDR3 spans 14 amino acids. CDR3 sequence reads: CSAKPSGLYNEQFF. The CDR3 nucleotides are TGCAGTGCTAAACCATCCGGGCTCTACAATGAGCAGTTCTTC.

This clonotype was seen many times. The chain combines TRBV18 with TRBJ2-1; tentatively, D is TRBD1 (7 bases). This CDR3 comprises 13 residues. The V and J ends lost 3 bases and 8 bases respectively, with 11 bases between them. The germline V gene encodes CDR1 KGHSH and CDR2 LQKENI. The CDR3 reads CASSPGRGDEQFF. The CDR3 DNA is TGTGCCAGCTCACCGGGCAGGGGGGATGAGCAGTTCTTC.

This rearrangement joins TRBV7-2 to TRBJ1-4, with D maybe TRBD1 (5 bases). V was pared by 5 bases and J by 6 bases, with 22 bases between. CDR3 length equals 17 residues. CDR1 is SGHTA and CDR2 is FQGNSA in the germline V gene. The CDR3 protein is CASSLGIGAWRDEKLFF. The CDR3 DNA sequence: TGTGCCAGCAGCCTGGGAATCGGGGCGTGGAGAGATGAAAAACTGTTTTTT.

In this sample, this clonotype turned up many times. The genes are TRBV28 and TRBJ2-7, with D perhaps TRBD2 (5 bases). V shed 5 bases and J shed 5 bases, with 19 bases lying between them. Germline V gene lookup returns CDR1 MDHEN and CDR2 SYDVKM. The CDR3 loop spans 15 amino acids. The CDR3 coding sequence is TGTGCCAGCAGTCTCATCGGGATTCTGGGCAACGAGCAGTACTTC. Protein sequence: CASSLIGILGNEQYF.

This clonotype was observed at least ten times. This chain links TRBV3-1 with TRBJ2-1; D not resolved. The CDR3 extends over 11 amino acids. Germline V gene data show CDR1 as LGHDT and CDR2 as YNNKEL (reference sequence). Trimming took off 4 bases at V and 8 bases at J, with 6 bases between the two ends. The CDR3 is CASSPGYEQFF. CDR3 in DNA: TGTGCCAGCAGCCCGGGCTATGAGCAGTTCTTC.

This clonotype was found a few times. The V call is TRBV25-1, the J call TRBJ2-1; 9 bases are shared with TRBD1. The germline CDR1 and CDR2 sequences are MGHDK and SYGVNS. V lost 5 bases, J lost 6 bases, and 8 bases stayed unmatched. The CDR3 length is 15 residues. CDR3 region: CASSTPGQGFNEQFF. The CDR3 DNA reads TGTGCCAGCAGTACCCCGGGACAGGGCTTCAATGAGCAGTTCTTC.

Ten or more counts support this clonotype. This CDR3 is CSVEDLVWGDTQYF. The CDR3 DNA sequence: TGCAGCGTTGAAGATCTTGTCTGGGGGGATACGCAGTATTTT. The chain joins TRBV29-1 to TRBJ2-3; D may be TRBD1 or TRBD2 (5 bases each). The CDR3 has 14 amino acids. The V gene lost 0 bases and the J gene lost 6 bases, with 13 bases spanning the gap. Per germline, CDR1 SQVTM and CDR2 ANQGSEA.

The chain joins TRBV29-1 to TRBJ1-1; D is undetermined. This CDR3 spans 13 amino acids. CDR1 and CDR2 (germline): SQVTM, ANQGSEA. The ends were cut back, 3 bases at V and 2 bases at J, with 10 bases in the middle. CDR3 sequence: CSVEREDNTEAFF. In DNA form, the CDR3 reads TGCAGCGTTGAGAGGGAGGATAACACTGAAGCTTTCTTT.

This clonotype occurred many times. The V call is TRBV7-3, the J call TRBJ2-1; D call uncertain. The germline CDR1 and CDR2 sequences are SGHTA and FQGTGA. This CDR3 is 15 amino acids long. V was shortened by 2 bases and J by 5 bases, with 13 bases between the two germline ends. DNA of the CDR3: TGTGCCAGCAGCTTAGGGATCAGTGAACACAATGAGCAGTTCTTC. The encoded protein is CASSLGISEHNEQFF.

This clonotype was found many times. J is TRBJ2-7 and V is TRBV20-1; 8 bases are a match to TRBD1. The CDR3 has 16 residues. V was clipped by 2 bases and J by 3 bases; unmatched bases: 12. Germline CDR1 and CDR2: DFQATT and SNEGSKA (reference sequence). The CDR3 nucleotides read TGCAGTGCTAGATCTCTCGGACAGGGCGCCGACTACGAGCAGTACTTC. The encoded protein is CSARSLGQGADYEQYF.

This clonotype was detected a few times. The CDR3 nucleotides are TGCAGTGCTAGTTTCAGGTGGGGCACAGATACGCAGTATTTT. Encoded protein: CSASFRWGTDTQYF. V is TRBV20-1 and J is TRBJ2-3, with D unresolved. The germline gives CDR1 DFQATT, CDR2 SNEGSKA (reference sequence). The V gene lost 3 bases and the J gene lost 1 base, with 11 bases spanning the gap. The CDR3 sequence is 14 residues long.

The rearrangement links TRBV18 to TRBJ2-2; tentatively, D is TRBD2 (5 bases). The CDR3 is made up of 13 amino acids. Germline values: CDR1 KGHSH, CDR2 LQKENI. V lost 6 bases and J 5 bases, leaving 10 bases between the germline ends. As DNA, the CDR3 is TGTGCCAGCTCGACGACGGGGACCGGGGAGCTGTTTTTT. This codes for CASSTTGTGELFF.

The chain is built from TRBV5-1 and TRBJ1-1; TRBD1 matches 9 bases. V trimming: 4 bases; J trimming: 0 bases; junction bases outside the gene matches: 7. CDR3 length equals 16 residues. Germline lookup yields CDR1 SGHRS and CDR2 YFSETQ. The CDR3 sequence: CASSPGGTGMNTEAFF. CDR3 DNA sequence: TGCGCCAGCAGCCCTGGAGGGACAGGGATGAACACTGAAGCTTTCTTT.

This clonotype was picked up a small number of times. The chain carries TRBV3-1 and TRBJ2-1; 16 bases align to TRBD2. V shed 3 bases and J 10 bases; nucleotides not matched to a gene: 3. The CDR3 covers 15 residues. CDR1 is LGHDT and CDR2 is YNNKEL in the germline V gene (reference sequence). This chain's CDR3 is CASSQGLAGGYEQFF. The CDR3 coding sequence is TGTGCCAGCAGCCAGGGACTAGCGGGAGGGTACGAGCAGTTCTTC.